The clone carrying this T cell receptor beta chain rates as medium-sized (0.01 to 0.1%). Its antigen is unidentified. This entry comes from a study of metastatic and nonmetastatic thyroid tumors. About the research overall: Repertoire comparison spanned blood and tumor or nodule tissue of malignant and benign thyroid patients.

Germline V CDR1 and CDR2: MNHNS, SASEGT. The V end was cut by 2 bases, the J end by 4 bases, with 8 bases between. This CDR3 region has 13 residues. The study's findings and limits: The reported finding was significantly higher TCR beta diversity in malignant thyroid tumors relative to benign nodules, in blood and tumor.

Patients underwent thyroid surgery, and none had received any treatment before it. Authors' processing steps: The study's classifier, a distant-metastasis tool for papillary thyroid cancer, was built using CDR3 differences across clinicopathological groups. TCRdb re-clonotyped the PCR reads through MiXCR. The V and J calls here are based on TCRdb, not the publication. The table lists over 35,000 clones, approximately 13% of them singletons. The chain uses TRBV6-1 and TRBJ1-2; D not certain. The sample was blood. This TCR was sampled from a female donor with papillary thyroid cancer or a benign thyroid nodule (not recorded which). Some clones in this sample may be carry-over from other donors' samples. This CDR3 is CASSETWSYGYTF. CDR3 bases: TGTGCCAGCAGTGAAACGTGGAGCTATGGCTACACCTTC.